The entry below describes one T cell receptor (beta chain). The CDR3 is made up of 13 amino acids. V was pared by 5 bases and J by 6 bases, with 13 bases between. CDR1 and CDR2 (germline): MNHEY, SMNVEV (reference sequence). This sample is drawn from a study of shared clonotypes between healthy human individuals. Original processing notes: ImmunoSEQ gave junction-only sequences without quality scores, so filtering differed. Clones were read by immunoSEQ multiplex PCR, and TCRdb kept only the in-frame ones, dropping some. The DNA gave D and trimming, while V, J and clone size come from that table. This table has about 490,000 clones, 76% appearing once.

This chain joins TRBV27 and TRBJ1-2; D unresolved. The TCR comes from a woman in her thirties or forties in good health. Some clones in this sample may be carry-over from other donors' samples. The sample was PBMCs. CDR3 DNA sequence: TGTGCCAGCAGTCCGGGCCGGTTCGATGGCTACACCTTC. This translates into CASSPGRFDGYTF.